This T cell receptor beta chain was retrieved from a study of metastatic and nonmetastatic thyroid tumors. The overall study: Both malignant and benign thyroid patients supplied peripheral blood and tumor or nodule tissue samples, across which the repertoires of these patients were then compared.

In the original analysis: CDR3 was compared across clinicopathological groups, and the resulting differences were used to build a distant-metastasis classifier for papillary thyroid cancer. Via MiXCR, TCRdb re-called the PCR reads. TCRdb's processing, not the authors' own work, is the source of the V and J calls. The sample holds tens of thousands of clones; less than 35% are singletons and the top ten take approximately 14%. Study-wide results and caveats: Significantly greater TCR beta diversity was reportedly found in malignant thyroid tumors than in benign nodules (in blood and tumor).

Unmatched junction bases numbered 11, after V lost 2 bases and J lost 8 bases. The germline V gene encodes CDR1 SGHRS and CDR2 YFSETQ. The CDR3 totals 16 residues. Nobody among the patients had been given any treatment before thyroid surgery. This clone is categorized as medium-sized. Its matching antigen is unknown. The rearrangement links TRBV5-1 to TRBJ2-1, with 9 bases that match TRBD2. Sequencing used blood. This TCR was recovered from a female donor with papillary thyroid cancer or a benign thyroid nodule (not recorded which). Some clones in this sample may be carry-over from other donors' samples. In DNA, the CDR3 is TGCGCCAGCAGCTTCGGGACTAGCCAGCCTGGGGATGAGCAGTTCTTC. It encodes CASSFGTSQPGDEQFF.